The present T cell receptor (beta chain) was sequenced within a study of blood T cell repertoires in COVID-19. V lost 0 bases, J lost 2 bases, and 8 bases stayed unmatched. CDR1 is SGHAT, CDR2 FQNNGV, per germline. The CDR3 has 18 residues. Here immunoSEQ multiplex PCR was the method, and the copy in TCRdb shows in-frame clones only, minus some. The data contain fewer than 150,000 clones, over 75% of them seen just once; the ten biggest clones take up more than 3%. The chain has TRBV11-2 and TRBJ2-1; 9 bases are a match to TRBD2. The source is a man over 45 in a cohort exposed to, infected with or recovered from COVID-19 (not recorded which). Sequenced material: PBMCs or T cells enriched from blood (not recorded which). The CDR3 here is CASSLDWAGGLTYNEQFF. The CDR3, as DNA: TGTGCCAGCAGCTTAGATTGGGCGGGGGGGTTAACCTACAATGAGCAGTTCTTC.